This T cell receptor (beta chain) was sequenced for a study of response to subunit inactivated influenza vaccine. Broader study findings: Authors suggested each seasonal flu vaccination may recruit only limited numbers of new T cells.

The V end was cut by 3 bases, the J end by 2 bases, with 8 bases between. The CDR3 length is 13 residues. CDR1 and CDR2 from the germline V gene are SGHTA and FQGNSA. Ten or more counts support this clonotype. What it binds is not known. Using its own MiXCR run on the RT-PCR reads, TCRdb lists one record per CDR3 protein. The repertoire has more than 400,000 distinct CDR3 sequences, approximately 6.9% of them found once; the top ten carry about an eighth. The chain uses TRBV7-2 and TRBJ2-7; TRBD1 is a possible D gene (5 bases). The origin of this receptor is a man between 50 and 70 years old who received an inactivated influenza vaccine. The source material was PBMCs from blood, sampled roughly 24 months after vaccination. The CDR3 coding sequence is TGTGCCAGCAGCTTCCCAGGGACCTACGAGCAGTACTTC. This gives the protein CASSFPGTYEQYF. Full variable domain (missing parts from reference TRBV7-2 and TRBJ2-7): GAGVSQSPSNKVTEKGKDVELRCDPISGHTALYWYRQSLGQGLEFLIYFQGNSAPDKSGLPSDRFSAERTGGSVSTLTIQRTQQEDSAVYLCASSFPGTYEQYFGPGTRLTVT.